The TCR beta chain under discussion was sequenced for a study of graft-versus-host responses after intestinal transplantation. Study information: The transplants performed in recipients were multivisceral, liver-intestinal, or isolated intestinal. Induction with anti-thymocyte globulin, then tacrolimus and steroids for about 3 years, was given to all recipients.

The study, taken as a whole, reports: Elevated graft-versus-host to host-versus-graft clonal ratios in allografts were recorded for patients with graft-donor T cell macrochimerism. Some GvH clones were seen earlier in gut or blood, suggesting intestinal origin.

V was clipped by 7 bases and J by 1 base, with 10 bases between them. Germline CDR1 reads SNHLY; CDR2 reads FYNNEI. CDR3 length equals 14 residues. With respect to this clone: Antigen: not known.

TCRdb's copy holds only in-frame clones and misses some; the assay was immunoSEQ multiplex PCR. The table lists approximately 100,000 clones, about 88% of them singletons, with approximately 0.88% in the top ten. The chain couples TRBV2 to TRBJ2-2; D remains unclear. This specimen was unstimulated CD4+ T cells sorted from spleen or lymph node cells, taken before intestinal transplant. The sequence was collected from a human donor who received an intestinal transplant. CDR3 DNA: TGTGCCAGCACCCGAGGCGAGAACACCGGGGAGCTGTTTTTT. Translation: CASTRGENTGELFF. The whole variable domain, remainder taken from reference TRBV2 and TRBJ2-2, is EPEVTQTPSHQVTQMGQEVILRCVPISNHLYFYWYRQILGQKVEFLVSFYNNEISEKSEIFDDQFSVERPDGSNFTLKIRSTKLEDSAMYFCASTRGENTGELFFGEGSRLTVL.